Below are 30 T cell receptor beta chains sequenced from a single sample in a study of cytomegalovirus exposure and HLA in healthy donors. The study ran its PCR with 60 Vbeta and 13 Jbeta primers. TCRdb's table, derived via immunoSEQ multiplex PCR, lists solely in-frame clones and lacks some. This repertoire includes just over 200,000 clones. The sequenced material came from PBMCs. Every receptor here comes from a girl aged 2 to 9 in good health and CMV-seropositive.

The chain is built from TRBV27 and TRBJ2-1; possibly TRBD1 for D (7 bases). V shed 5 bases and J shed 1 base, with 15 bases lying between them. CDR1 MNHEY and CDR2 SMNVEV come from the germline V gene (reference sequence). The CDR3 sequence is 16 residues long. Here the CDR3 DNA reads TGTGCCAGCAGTCCGCCGGAGGGGGCGTCCTACAATGAGCAGTTCTTC. Protein sequence: CASSPPEGASYNEQFF.

The V gene is TRBV4-1, the J gene TRBJ2-3, with TRBD2 matching 8 bases. There are 19 residues in the CDR3. CDR1 and CDR2 from the germline V gene are MGHRA and YSYEKL. V lost 3 bases and J lost 2; bases outside the gene matches: 16. The CDR3: CASSQKARLTSANTDTQYF. Here the CDR3 DNA reads TGCGCCAGCAGCCAGAAGGCCAGACTGACTAGCGCTAACACAGATACGCAGTATTTT.

The CDR3 DNA follows: TGTGCCAGCAGTTTATTACGACAGACGTCAAAGCCCCAGCATTTT. This encodes CASSLLRQTSKPQHF. V and J are TRBV28 and TRBJ1-5; D is perhaps TRBD1 (5 bases). The CDR3 has 15 residues. In germline, CDR1 is MDHEN, CDR2 SYDVKM. The germline V and J ends were trimmed by 1 base and 8 bases, with 15 bases remaining between them.

The chain combines TRBV18 with TRBJ1-1; D is possibly TRBD1 (5 bases). In germline, CDR1 is KGHSH, CDR2 LQKENI. Trimming pared 5 bases from V and 0 bases from J, leaving 13 bases between. This CDR3 is built from 15 residues. The CDR3 is CASSSGLLMNTEAFF. The CDR3 DNA reads TGTGCCAGCTCATCGGGACTGCTCATGAACACTGAAGCTTTCTTT. Based on the CDR3 plus reference TRBV18 and TRBJ1-1, the full variable domain is NAGVMQNPRHLVRRRGQEARLRCSPMKGHSHVYWYRQLPEEGLKFMVYLQKENIIDESGMPKERFSAEFPKEGPSILRIQQVVRGDSAAYFCASSSGLLMNTEAFFGQGTRLTVV.

The gene calls are TRBV7-2 and TRBJ1-1, with a possible D match to TRBD1 (6 bases). CDR3 length: 14 residues. The germline V gene encodes CDR1 SGHTA and CDR2 FQGNSA. With 2 bases removed from V and 5 bases from J, the gap between germline ends came to 12 bases. This CDR3 reads CASSLFGGLTEAFF. The DNA for the CDR3 is TGTGCCAGCAGCTTATTCGGGGGGCTAACTGAAGCTTTCTTT.

The chain uses TRBV2 and TRBJ1-1; D remains unclear. The CDR3 has 12 residues. The germline gives CDR1 SNHLY, CDR2 FYNNEI. V lost 4 bases and J lost 5, with 8 bases in between. The CDR3, as DNA: TGTGCCAGCAGTGTGGGGAGTACTGAAGCTTTCTTT. This encodes CASSVGSTEAFF.

V usage is TRBV5-4 and J usage is TRBJ2-5; 7 bases match TRBD2. CDR1 is SGHNT and CDR2 is YYREEE in the germline V gene (reference sequence). Trimming at V came to 0 bases and at J to 3 bases, leaving 2 bases not matched to a gene. CDR3 length equals 14 residues. CDR3 nucleotides: TGTGCCAGCAGCTTGGGGACTAGTAAAGAGACCCAGTACTTC. Amino acid sequence: CASSLGTSKETQYF.

CDR3 nucleotide sequence: TGCGCCAGCAGCTTGGCTAGCGGGAGTCTCCAAGAGACCCAGTACTTC. Translation gives CASSLASGSLQETQYF. V gene TRBV5-1 combines with J gene TRBJ2-5, with TRBD2 matching over 10 bases. The CDR3 sequence is 16 residues long. The V and J ends lost 0 bases and 1 base, in that order; junction bases with no gene match: 3. From germline, CDR1 is SGHRS and CDR2 YFSETQ. Full variable domain (missing parts from reference TRBV5-1 and TRBJ2-5): KAGVTQTPRYLIKTRGQQVTLSCSPISGHRSVSWYQQTPGQGLQFLFEYFSETQRNKGNFPGRFSGRQFSNSRSEMNVSTLELGDSALYLCASSLASGSLQETQYFGPGTRLLVL.

This chain links TRBV29-1 with TRBJ1-1; weak D call: TRBD1 (5 bases). Germline CDR1 is SQVTM and CDR2 is ANQGSEA. This CDR3 has 11 amino acids. Trimming took 4 bases from V and 8 from J, leaving 11 bases between them. Here the CDR3 reads CSVAWGGEAFF. The DNA for the CDR3 is TGCAGCGTTGCTTGGGGGGGGGAAGCTTTCTTT. The complete variable domain, with remaining parts taken from reference TRBV29-1 and TRBJ1-1, reads SAVISQKPSRDICQRGTSLTIQCQVDSQVTMMFWYRQQPGQSLTLIATANQGSEATYESGFVIDKFPISRPNLTFSTLTVSNMSPEDSSIYLCSVAWGGEAFFGQGTRLTVV.

This chain uses TRBV30 with TRBJ2-1, with 9 bases that match TRBD2. The CDR3 covers 13 residues. Germline V gene sequence: CDR1 GTSNPN, CDR2 SVGIG (reference sequence). Losses at the gene ends were 2 bases for V and 9 bases for J; bases not matched to a gene: 5. This chain's CDR3 is CAWSPAGGFEQFF. The CDR3 nucleotides read TGTGCCTGGAGTCCAGCGGGGGGATTTGAGCAGTTCTTC.

V is TRBV10-1 and J is TRBJ1-1; TRBD1 aligns across 7 bases. Germline V gives CDR1 WNHNN, CDR2 SYGVQD (reference sequence). This CDR3 is built from 15 residues. J was trimmed by 7 bases and V by 5 bases; bases with no gene match: 13. CDR3 coding DNA: TGCGCCAGCAGTCCGGATGGGACAGCGTACCTTGAAGCTTTCTTT. This translates into CASSPDGTAYLEAFF.

The V call is TRBV15, the J call TRBJ2-7, with TRBD1 as a possible D gene (5 bases). Germline CDR1 is LNHNV and CDR2 is YYDKDF (reference sequence). This CDR3 region has 14 residues. Trimming took 1 base from V and 4 from J, leaving 11 bases between them. CDR3 sequence: CATSRGDRRYEQYF. DNA of the CDR3: TGTGCCACCAGCAGAGGAGACAGACGATACGAGCAGTACTTC.

The CDR3 protein is CASSVPTGSGAYEQYF. The DNA of the CDR3 is TGTGCCAGCAGCGTCCCGACAGGGTCGGGAGCCTACGAGCAGTACTTC. V gene TRBV5-4 combines with J gene TRBJ2-7, with a weak D call TRBD1 (7 bases). V was cut by 4 bases and J by 2 bases, with 19 bases left in between. The CDR3 sequence is 16 residues long. CDR1 and CDR2 (germline): SGHNT, YYREEE (reference sequence).

This chain links TRBV2 with TRBJ1-2; 8 positions agree with TRBD1. Germline trimming cut 6 bases from V and 2 bases from J; bases unmatched to any gene: 5. CDR1 is SNHLY and CDR2 is FYNNEI in the germline V gene. This CDR3 has 14 amino acids. The CDR3 sequence: CASRGTGPNYGYTF. DNA for the CDR3: TGTGCCAGCAGGGGGACAGGTCCGAACTATGGCTACACCTTC.

The chain links TRBV15 to TRBJ2-3, with TRBD2 identical over 14 bases. The trim removed 3 bases at V and 8 bases at J, leaving 10 bases unmatched. Germline CDR1 and CDR2: LNHNV and YYDKDF (reference sequence). The CDR3 totals 17 residues. Written as DNA, the CDR3 is TGTGCCACCAGCAGGGGGGGACTAGCGGGAGCAGCAGGTACGCAGTATTTT. It translates to CATSRGGLAGAAGTQYF.

The rearrangement links TRBV7-2 to TRBJ2-7, with D tentatively TRBD2 (6 bases). The V end was cut by 5 bases, the J end by 4 bases, with 18 bases between. Germline V lookup: CDR1 SGHTA, CDR2 FQGNSA. The CDR3 totals 15 residues. This CDR3 is CASSHQAGINYEQYF. The DNA for the CDR3 is TGTGCCAGCAGCCACCAAGCGGGCATTAATTACGAGCAGTACTTC.

The chain joins TRBV4-1 to TRBJ1-2; 7 positions match TRBD1. V shed 4 bases and J 6 bases; nucleotides not matched to a gene: 8. CDR1 and CDR2 from the germline V gene are MGHRA and YSYEKL. This CDR3 spans 14 amino acids. CDR3 in amino acids: CASSPPGQINGYTF. In DNA, the CDR3 is TGCGCCAGCAGCCCCCCGGGACAGATCAATGGCTACACCTTC.

CDR3 DNA: TGCGCCAGCAGCTTGGCCTGGAACACTGAAGCTTTCTTT. Protein sequence: CASSLAWNTEAFF. The chain employs TRBV5-1 and TRBJ1-1, with D unclear. Per the germline V gene, CDR1 is SGHRS and CDR2 is YFSETQ. V shed 0 bases and J shed 1 base, with 4 bases lying between them. This CDR3 has 13 residues.

This chain joins TRBV2 and TRBJ2-7; TRBD2 might be the D (5 bases). The germline CDR1 and CDR2 sequences are SNHLY and FYNNEI. The CDR3 sequence is 14 residues long. V lost 0 bases and J lost 3, with 9 bases in between. The CDR3 coding sequence is TGTGCCAGCAGTGAAGCGGTACGGGGCTACGAGCAGTACTTC. This codes for CASSEAVRGYEQYF.

J is TRBJ2-7 and V is TRBV11-3; D uncertain. Trimming removed 4 bases at V and 7 bases at J, with 17 bases between. CDR1 SGHNT and CDR2 YENEEA come from the germline V gene. This CDR3 has 14 amino acids. CDR3 in DNA: TGTGCCAGCAGCTCCCGGGTCAACCCACTGGAGCAGTACTTC. It codes for CASSSRVNPLEQYF.

This chain joins TRBV28 and TRBJ2-2, with a possible D match to TRBD1 (6 bases). The germline V gene encodes CDR1 MDHEN and CDR2 SYDVKM. V shed 6 bases and J shed 7 bases, with 21 bases lying between them. The CDR3 covers 16 residues. The CDR3 DNA sequence: TGTGCCAGCAGCCGGTTTGAGCCGGGACACAACGGGGAGCTGTTTTTT. This sequence encodes CASSRFEPGHNGELFF.

The CDR3 region has the DNA TGCAGCGTTCGGCAGGGGGCGAACGGGGCCAACGTCCTGACTTTC. Residues: CSVRQGANGANVLTF. The chain employs TRBV29-1 and TRBJ2-6; 8 bases are a match to TRBD1. CDR3 length: 15 residues. The germline V gene has CDR1 SQVTM and CDR2 ANQGSEA. The ends lost 5 bases at V and 4 bases at J; junction bases unmatched: 7.

The rearrangement joins TRBV4-1 to TRBJ2-6; D is unresolved. The CDR3 is 14 amino acids. Germline V gene sequence: CDR1 MGHRA, CDR2 YSYEKL. With 3 bases removed from V and 1 base from J, the gap between germline ends came to 4 bases. The CDR3 loop is CASSHLSGANVLTF. The CDR3 DNA sequence: TGCGCCAGCAGCCACTTATCTGGGGCCAACGTCCTGACTTTC.

A remark on this clone: The germline gene is not matched at one end of the junction; a read error may be the cause. V usage is TRBV11-2 and J usage is TRBJ2-7, with 7 positions matching TRBD2. Germline-derived CDR1 and CDR2 are SGHAT and FQNNGV. The CDR3 has 15 amino acids. CDR3 nucleotide sequence: TGTGCCAGCAGCACCCGAGCGGGACTCTCCCACGAGCAGTACTTC. Residues: CASSTRAGLSHEQYF.

This chain links TRBV5-6 with TRBJ2-2, with D maybe TRBD2 (6 bases). V dropped 1 base and J dropped 1 base, with 8 bases sitting between them. This CDR3 contains 15 residues. Germline lookup yields CDR1 SGHDT and CDR2 YYEEEE. The CDR3 sequence: CASSLPGRNTGELFF. The CDR3 DNA is TGTGCCAGCAGCTTGCCCGGGAGGAACACCGGGGAGCTGTTTTTT.

This chain joins TRBV20-1 and TRBJ1-3, with D possibly being TRBD1 (5 bases). Trimming shortened V by 5 bases and J by 8 bases, and 7 bases separated the two germline ends. Germline CDR1 DFQATT, CDR2 SNEGSKA (reference sequence). CDR3 length: 10 residues. In DNA, the CDR3 is TGCAGTGCTTTACAGGACACCATATATTTT. Its protein is CSALQDTIYF.

This chain links TRBV5-1 with TRBJ2-1, with a possible D match to TRBD1 (7 bases). The V gene lost 1 base and the J gene lost 8 bases, with 19 bases spanning the gap. The germline gives CDR1 SGHRS, CDR2 YFSETQ. This CDR3 is 16 amino acids long. The CDR3 DNA sequence: TGCGCCAGCAGCTTGTTTACTAGCTCTACAGGGGATGAGCAGTTCTTC. The encoded protein is CASSLFTSSTGDEQFF.

The chain is built from TRBV11-2 and TRBJ2-1, with a weak D call TRBD2 (5 bases). Germline loops: CDR1 SGHAT, CDR2 FQNNGV. Between the trimmed V and J ends, which lost 4 bases and 4 bases, there was a span of 11 bases. The CDR3 runs to 14 residues. CDR3 amino acids: CASSYRTGYNEQFF. DNA for the CDR3: TGTGCCAGCAGCTACCGGACGGGGTACAATGAGCAGTTCTTC.

The chain recombines TRBV29-1 with TRBJ1-3; D is undetermined. Germline assignment: CDR1 SQVTM and CDR2 ANQGSEA. This CDR3 has 15 residues. V was clipped by 4 bases and J by 2 bases, with 15 bases between them. This CDR3 is CSVVGGPHPGNTIYF. CDR3 coding DNA: TGCAGCGTTGTCGGCGGCCCGCACCCTGGAAACACCATATATTTT.

This chain connects TRBV19 to TRBJ1-2; D is undetermined. Germline lookup yields CDR1 LNHDA and CDR2 SQIVND (reference sequence). This CDR3 is 14 amino acids long. Trimming took 5 bases from V and 3 from J, leaving 13 bases between them. The CDR3 loop reads CASSQRPTDYGYTF. DNA of the CDR3: TGTGCCAGTAGTCAAAGACCGACTGACTATGGCTACACCTTC.